The T cell receptor (beta chain) under discussion was sequenced for a study of T cells in lung cancer brain metastases (dated by TCRdb to the late 2010s). The study in broad terms: Of the 20 to 25 patients, fewer than 18 had a history of tobacco use, with a median of roughly 38 pack-years. Of the roughly 21 patients, more than 15 received no interval therapy between resection of the primary and resection of the metastasis. The median interval between acquisition of the primary specimen and acquisition of the brain metastasis specimen was around twelve months. In this study, the TCR beta CDR3 repertoires of fully resected primary non-small cell lung cancers were compared with those of paired brain metastases. The cohort comprised some 20 patients contributing 40 specimens, one primary lung lesion and one brain metastasis each. The median age of the patients at first diagnosis was roughly 60 years, and the group included 8 or 9 males and about a dozen females. Primary and metastatic specimens both had an average DNA integrity number of about 3.8, with no significant difference between the two sites.

Details on this clone: Its antigen target is currently unknown. Base qualities are not recorded, but no much larger clone differs from it by a single base.

V is shortened by 0 bases, J by 4 bases, and the region joining them spans 10 bases. The germline V gene supplies CDR1 SNHLY and CDR2 FYNNEI. From the cysteine up to the phenylalanine, the CDR3 has a length of 15 residues. Left in the record is the CDR3 DNA by itself, 45 bases read in frame from the first base. Patients had resection either for delayed recurrence of a solitary brain metastasis or for synchronous oligometastatic disease. To avoid including cancers other than NSCLC, any patient with a history of multiple malignancies was excluded. Tumor areas were macrodissected from five or six deparaffinized roughly 10 um unstained sections under guidance from marked H&E slides. All specimens were fixed in formalin and embedded in paraffin (FFPE). The AllPrep DNA/RNA FFPE Kit was used for extraction of genomic DNA. Points the paper makes about the study in general: Effects of preoperative corticosteroids on T cell infiltration in brain metastases could not be controlled. Significantly fewer unique productive clones were found in brain metastases than in paired primaries (median around 1,500 versus 5,000). DNA fragmentation in FFPE samples may have prevented retrieval of the complete infiltrating T cell repertoire. The ten most abundant clones accounted for a significantly larger fraction of the repertoire in brain metastases than in primaries, which suggests clonal expansion. Most clones were found to be lesion-specific, and limited overlap was observed between paired lesions (mean Morisita index 0.23).

Each sample received between about 2 and 5.5 ug of genomic DNA as input, and paired samples received equal DNA input. TCR beta libraries were constructed in two PCR steps with the immunoSEQ hsTCRbeta Kit, which uses multiplexed V and J gene primers. Pooled libraries, together with positive and negative controls, were sequenced on an Illumina MiSeq with a 100-cycle paired-end protocol. The study's own analysis went as follows. Raw data were processed by the immunoSEQ vendor into normalized, annotated TCR beta repertoire reports. Richness was defined as unique clones by nucleotide sequence, with iChao1 and Efron-Thisted estimators extrapolating total richness. Paired lesions were characterized and compared using Pielou's evenness, Simpson's index, top-ten clone proportional abundance, and the Morisita overlap index. TCRdb took over this immuneACCESS table, retaining in-frame rearrangements with V and J assigned. Such tables are incomplete; in checked studies, under half of the missing clones stem from an unresolved V gene, and the remainder is unexplained. V and J calls and clone size are copied from that table; D and trimming were computed from the DNA. The sample profile shows about 3,500 clones; roughly nine tenths of them were found once. 5% to 6% of the sample is taken by the ten largest.

Source material: tumor tissue from the primary lung tumor. Per the publication, the cell subset or site label means: primary lung cancer lesion. This receptor was identified in a woman in her fifties or sixties with non-small cell lung cancer. The V gene is TRBV2 and the J gene is TRBJ1-5; too little of a D gene remains to name it. The nucleotides read TGTGCCAGCAGTGAAGCGGCGTCAAATAATCAGCCCCAGCATTTT. Translated, it reads CASSEAASNNQPQHF.